What follows is one T cell receptor beta chain and its context. Antigen unknown. Time point: baseline, week 1 (first vaccination visit). Treatment specified: pre-vaccination baseline after standard-of-care therapy. Each of the donors came in with new WHO grade 3 or 4 astrocytomas that were IDH1-mutant and ATRX-lost. Germline values: CDR1 SGHTA, CDR2 FQGNSA. This CDR3 region has 11 residues. Trimming removed 5 bases from V and 13 bases from J, with 12 bases in between. The data originate from a study of a mutant IDH1 vaccine in newly diagnosed glioma. Across the study: Treated patients, averaging roughly 40 years, were around 62% male and around 40% female. Radiotherapy, temozolomide, or both had been given previously, and both were given to most. Study results and caveats: Overall, about 93% of patients had vaccine-induced immune responses.

Sequenced by immunoSEQ multiplex PCR; TCRdb stores in-frame clones only, minus some. Of roughly 25,000 clones listed, 85% to 95% are singletons. The TCR comes from a man aged 35 to 55 with glioma. V is TRBV7-2 and J is TRBJ2-1; possible D gene TRBD1, 6 bases. Sequenced material: PBMCs, taken from a glioma patient treated with radiotherapy, temozolomide or both. The CDR3 region has the DNA TGTGCCAGCAGCCCGGACAGCCGTCAGTTCTTC. Residues: CASSPDSRQFF.